The clone carrying this T cell receptor (beta chain) was found many times. Antigen unknown. Time point meaning: newly diagnosed GD, antithyroid drugs for less than 3 months. Generation of the TCR library employed RNA extracted from PBMCs. Per American Thyroid Association guidelines, Graves' disease was diagnosed. Nine milliliters of peripheral blood were taken and placed in EDTA tubes. TCR beta libraries were built with iRepertoire HTBI primers and Arm-PCR of CDR3 regions. In the source study's methods: The study identified 62 TRBV and more than 11 TRBJ segments across samples. Via MiXCR, TCRdb re-called the multiplex PCR reads, giving one row per CDR3 protein. The V and J calls come from TCRdb's annotation, not from the publication. The data hold 300,000 to 400,000 distinct CDR3 sequences, with less than 20% observed a single time. The record originates from a study of regulatory T cells in long-lasting Graves disease.

Study-wide findings and caveats: Persistent patients shared more public clonotypes (fewer than 3,000) than newly diagnosed patients (around 910).

This material consisted of peripheral blood mononuclear cells (PBMCs), taken at new diagnosis, from a patient treated with antithyroid drugs. The sequence came from a female donor with Graves disease.

CDR3: CASSPAVGLAVEQYF. The CDR3 region has the DNA TGTGCCAGCAGCCCCGCCGTTGGACTAGCGGTAGAGCAGTACTTC. This sequence joins TRBV7-9 and TRBJ2-7, with 10 bases that match TRBD2. Per the germline V gene, CDR1 is SEHNR and CDR2 is FQNEAQ (reference sequence). Trimming at V came to 5 bases and at J to 7 bases, leaving 11 bases not matched to a gene. The CDR3 runs 15 residues. The complete variable domain, with remaining parts taken from reference TRBV7-9 and TRBJ2-7, reads DTGVSQNPRHKITKRGQNVTFRCDPISEHNRLYWYRQTLGQGPEFLTYFQNEAQLEKSRLLSDRFSAERPKGSFSTLEIQRTEQGDSAMYLCASSPAVGLAVEQYFGPGTRLTVT.